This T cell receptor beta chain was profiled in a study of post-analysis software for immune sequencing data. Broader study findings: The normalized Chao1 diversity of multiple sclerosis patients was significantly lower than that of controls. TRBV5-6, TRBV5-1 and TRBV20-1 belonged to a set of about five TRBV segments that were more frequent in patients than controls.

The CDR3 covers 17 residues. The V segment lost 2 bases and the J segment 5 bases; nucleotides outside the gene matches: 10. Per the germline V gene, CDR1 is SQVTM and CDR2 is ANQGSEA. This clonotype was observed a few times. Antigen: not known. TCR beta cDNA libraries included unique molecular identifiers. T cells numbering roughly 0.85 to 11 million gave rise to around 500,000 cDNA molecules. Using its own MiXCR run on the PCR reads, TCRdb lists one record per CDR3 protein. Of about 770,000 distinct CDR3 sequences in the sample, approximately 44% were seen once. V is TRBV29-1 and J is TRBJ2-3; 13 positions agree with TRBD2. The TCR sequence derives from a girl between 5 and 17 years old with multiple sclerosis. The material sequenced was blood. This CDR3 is CSVELGGLAGVIDTQYF. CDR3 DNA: TGCAGCGTTGAACTCGGCGGACTAGCGGGAGTAATAGATACGCAGTATTTT.